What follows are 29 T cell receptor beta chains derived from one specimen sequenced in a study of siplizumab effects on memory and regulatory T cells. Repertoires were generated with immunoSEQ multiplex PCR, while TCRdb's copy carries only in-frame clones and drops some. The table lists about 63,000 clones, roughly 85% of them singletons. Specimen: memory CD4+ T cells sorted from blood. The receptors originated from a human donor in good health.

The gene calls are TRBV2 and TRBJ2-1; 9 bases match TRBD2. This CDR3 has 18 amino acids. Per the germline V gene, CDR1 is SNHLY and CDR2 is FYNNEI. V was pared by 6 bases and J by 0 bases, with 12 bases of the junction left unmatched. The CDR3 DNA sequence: TGTGCCAGCAGCGAAACTACGGGACTAGCACACTCCTACAATGAGCAGTTCTTC. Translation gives CASSETTGLAHSYNEQFF.

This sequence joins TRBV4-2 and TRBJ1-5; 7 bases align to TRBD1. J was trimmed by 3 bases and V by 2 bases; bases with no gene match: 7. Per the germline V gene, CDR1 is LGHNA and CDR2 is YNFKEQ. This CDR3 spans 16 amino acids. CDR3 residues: CASSQQTGTNNQPQHF. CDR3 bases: TGTGCCAGCAGCCAACAGACAGGGACCAACAATCAGCCCCAGCATTTT.

CDR3 residues: CASRDYSNQPQHF. CDR3 sequence (DNA): TGTGCCAGTAGGGATTATAGCAATCAGCCCCAGCATTTT. This chain joins TRBV19 and TRBJ1-5; no definite D call. Germline lookup yields CDR1 LNHDA and CDR2 SQIVND (reference sequence). Trimming removed 6 bases from V and 0 bases from J, with 6 bases in between. The CDR3 extends over 13 amino acids.

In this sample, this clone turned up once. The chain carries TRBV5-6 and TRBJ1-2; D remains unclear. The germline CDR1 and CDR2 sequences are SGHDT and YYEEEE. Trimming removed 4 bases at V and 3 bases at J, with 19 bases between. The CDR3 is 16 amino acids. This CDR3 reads CASSSPSLHWDYGYTF. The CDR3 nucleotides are TGTGCCAGCAGCAGCCCCTCTCTTCACTGGGACTATGGCTACACCTTC.

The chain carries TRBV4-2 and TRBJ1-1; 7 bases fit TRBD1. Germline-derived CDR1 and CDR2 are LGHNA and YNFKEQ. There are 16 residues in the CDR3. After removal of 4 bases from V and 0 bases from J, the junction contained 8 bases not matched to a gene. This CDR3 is CASSPGTGAMNTEAFF. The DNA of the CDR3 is TGTGCCAGCAGCCCGGGCACAGGGGCCATGAACACTGAAGCTTTCTTT.

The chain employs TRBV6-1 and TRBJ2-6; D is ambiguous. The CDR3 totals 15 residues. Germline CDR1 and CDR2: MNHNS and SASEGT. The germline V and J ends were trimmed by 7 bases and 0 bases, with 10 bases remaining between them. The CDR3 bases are TGTGCCAGCAATGGCGAAAGCTCTGGGGCCAACGTCCTGACTTTC. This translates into CASNGESSGANVLTF.

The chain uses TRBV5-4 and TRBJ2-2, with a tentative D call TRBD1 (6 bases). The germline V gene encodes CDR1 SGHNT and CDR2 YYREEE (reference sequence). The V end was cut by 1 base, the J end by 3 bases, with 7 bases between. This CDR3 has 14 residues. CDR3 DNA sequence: TGTGCCAGCAGCTTGTGGACAGACACCGGGGAGCTGTTTTTT. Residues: CASSLWTDTGELFF.

The CDR3 DNA sequence: TGCGCCAGCAGCCAAAGGACAGGGGGAAACTATGGCTACACCTTC. It codes for CASSQRTGGNYGYTF. The chain combines TRBV4-1 with TRBJ1-2; 10 bases are shared with TRBD1. The CDR3 has 15 residues. CDR1 is MGHRA and CDR2 is YSYEKL in the germline V gene. Trimming took 2 bases from V and 2 from J; bases not matched to a gene: 2.

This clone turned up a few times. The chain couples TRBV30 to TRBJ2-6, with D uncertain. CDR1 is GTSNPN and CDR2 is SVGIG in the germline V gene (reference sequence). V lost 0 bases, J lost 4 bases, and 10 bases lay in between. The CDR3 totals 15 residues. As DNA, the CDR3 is TGTGCCTGGAGTGTACCAGCCAGGGGGGCCAACGTCCTGACTTTC. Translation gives CAWSVPARGANVLTF.

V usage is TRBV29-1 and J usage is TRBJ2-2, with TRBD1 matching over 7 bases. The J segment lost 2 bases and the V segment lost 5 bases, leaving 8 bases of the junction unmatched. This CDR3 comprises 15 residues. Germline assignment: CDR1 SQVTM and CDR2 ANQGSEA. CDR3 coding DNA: TGCAGCGTTAGGGGGCTACAGGGAAACACCGGGGAGCTGTTTTTT. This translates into CSVRGLQGNTGELFF.

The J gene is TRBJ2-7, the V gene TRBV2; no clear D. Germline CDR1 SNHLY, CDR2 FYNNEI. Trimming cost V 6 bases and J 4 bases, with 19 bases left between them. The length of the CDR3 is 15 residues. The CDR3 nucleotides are TGTGCCAGCAGCCCCAGAGGAGTAATCGGGTACGAGCAGTACTTC. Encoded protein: CASSPRGVIGYEQYF.

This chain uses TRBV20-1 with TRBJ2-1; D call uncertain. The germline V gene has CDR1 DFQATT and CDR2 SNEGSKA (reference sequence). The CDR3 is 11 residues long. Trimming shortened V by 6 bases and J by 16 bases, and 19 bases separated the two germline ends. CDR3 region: CSAQKVDRLFF. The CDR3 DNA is TGCAGTGCCCAAAAAGTCGATAGATTATTCTTC.

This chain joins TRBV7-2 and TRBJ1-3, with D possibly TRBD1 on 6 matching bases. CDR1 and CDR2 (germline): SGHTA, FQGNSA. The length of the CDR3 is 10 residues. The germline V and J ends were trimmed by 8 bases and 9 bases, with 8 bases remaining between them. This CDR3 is CASGGGTIYF. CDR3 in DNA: TGTGCCAGCGGAGGGGGCACCATATATTTT.

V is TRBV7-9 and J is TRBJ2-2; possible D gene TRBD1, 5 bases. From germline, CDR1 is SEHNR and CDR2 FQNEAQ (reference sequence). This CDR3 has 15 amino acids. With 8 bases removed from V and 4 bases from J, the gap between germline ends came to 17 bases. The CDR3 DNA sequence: TGTGCCAGCGTGCTCCCTAGACAGTCCACCGGGGAGCTGTTTTTT. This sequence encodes CASVLPRQSTGELFF.

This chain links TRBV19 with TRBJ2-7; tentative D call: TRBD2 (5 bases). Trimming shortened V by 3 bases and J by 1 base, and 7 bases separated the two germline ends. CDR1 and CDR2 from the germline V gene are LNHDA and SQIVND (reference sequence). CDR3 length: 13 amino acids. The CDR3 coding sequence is TGTGCCAGTAGTATCACTAGTTCCTACGAGCAGTACTTC. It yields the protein CASSITSSYEQYF. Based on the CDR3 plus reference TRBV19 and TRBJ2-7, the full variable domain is DGGITQSPKYLFRKEGQNVTLSCEQNLNHDAMYWYRQDPGQGLRLIYYSQIVNDFQKGDIAEGYSVSREKKESFPLTVTSAQKNPTAFYLCASSITSSYEQYFGPGTRLTVT.

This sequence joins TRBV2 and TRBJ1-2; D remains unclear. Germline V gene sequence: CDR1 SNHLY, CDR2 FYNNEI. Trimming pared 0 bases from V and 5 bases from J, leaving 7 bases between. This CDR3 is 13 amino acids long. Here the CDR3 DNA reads TGTGCCAGCAGTGAAGCGACACGGTATGGCTACACCTTC. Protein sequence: CASSEATRYGYTF.

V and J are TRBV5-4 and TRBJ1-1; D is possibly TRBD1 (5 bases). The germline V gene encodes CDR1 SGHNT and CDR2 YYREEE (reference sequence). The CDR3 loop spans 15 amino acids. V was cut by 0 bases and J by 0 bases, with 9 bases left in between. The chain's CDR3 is CASSLADRMNTEAFF. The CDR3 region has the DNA TGTGCCAGCAGCTTGGCCGACAGAATGAACACTGAAGCTTTCTTT. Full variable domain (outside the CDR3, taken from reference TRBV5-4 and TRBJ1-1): ETGVTQSPTHLIKTRGQQVTLRCSSQSGHNTVSWYQQALGQGPQFIFQYYREEENGRGNFPPRFSGLQFPNYSSELNVNALELDDSALYLCASSLADRMNTEAFFGQGTRLTVV.

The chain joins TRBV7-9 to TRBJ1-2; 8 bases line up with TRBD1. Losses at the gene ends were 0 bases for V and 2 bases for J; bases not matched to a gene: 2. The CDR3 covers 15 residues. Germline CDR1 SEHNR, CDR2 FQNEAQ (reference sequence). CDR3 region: CASSLAGTGNYGYTF. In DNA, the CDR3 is TGTGCCAGCAGCTTAGCCGGGACAGGCAACTATGGCTACACCTTC.

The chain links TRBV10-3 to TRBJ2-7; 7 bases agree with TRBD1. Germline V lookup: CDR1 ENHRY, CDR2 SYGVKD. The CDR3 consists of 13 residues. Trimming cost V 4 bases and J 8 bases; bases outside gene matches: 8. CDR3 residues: CAISAERQGKQYF. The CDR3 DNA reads TGTGCCATCAGTGCAGAACGACAGGGTAAGCAGTACTTC.

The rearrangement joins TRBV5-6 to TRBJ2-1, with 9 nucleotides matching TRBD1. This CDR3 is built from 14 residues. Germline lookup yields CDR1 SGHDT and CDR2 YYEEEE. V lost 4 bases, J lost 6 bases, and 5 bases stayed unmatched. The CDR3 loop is CASSIPGQGNEQFF. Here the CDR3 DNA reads TGTGCCAGCAGCATCCCGGGACAGGGCAATGAGCAGTTCTTC.

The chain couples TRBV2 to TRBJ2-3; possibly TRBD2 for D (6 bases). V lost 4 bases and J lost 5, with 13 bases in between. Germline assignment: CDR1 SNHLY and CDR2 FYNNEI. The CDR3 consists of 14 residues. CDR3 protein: CASSVTGAEDTQYF. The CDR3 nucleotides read TGTGCCAGCAGTGTGACGGGAGCCGAAGATACGCAGTATTTT. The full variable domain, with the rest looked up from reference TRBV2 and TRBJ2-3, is EPEVTQTPSHQVTQMGQEVILRCVPISNHLYFYWYRQILGQKVEFLVSFYNNEISEKSEIFDDQFSVERPDGSNFTLKIRSTKLEDSAMYFCASSVTGAEDTQYFGPGTRLTVL.

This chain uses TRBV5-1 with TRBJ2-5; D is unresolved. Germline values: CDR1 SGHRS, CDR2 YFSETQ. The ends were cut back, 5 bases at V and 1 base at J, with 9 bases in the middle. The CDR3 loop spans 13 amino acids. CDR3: CASSQSIQETQYF. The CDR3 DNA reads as TGCGCCAGCAGTCAGTCCATCCAAGAGACCCAGTACTTC. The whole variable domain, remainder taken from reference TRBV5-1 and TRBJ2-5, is KAGVTQTPRYLIKTRGQQVTLSCSPISGHRSVSWYQQTPGQGLQFLFEYFSETQRNKGNFPGRFSGRQFSNSRSEMNVSTLELGDSALYLCASSQSIQETQYFGPGTRLLVL.

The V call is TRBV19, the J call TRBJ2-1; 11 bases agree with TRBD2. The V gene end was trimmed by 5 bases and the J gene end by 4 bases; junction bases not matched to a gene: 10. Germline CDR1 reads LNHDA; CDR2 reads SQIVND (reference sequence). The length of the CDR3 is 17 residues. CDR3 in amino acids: CASSLQGTSGLYNEQFF. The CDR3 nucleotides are TGTGCCAGTAGTCTCCAAGGGACTAGCGGATTATACAATGAGCAGTTCTTC.

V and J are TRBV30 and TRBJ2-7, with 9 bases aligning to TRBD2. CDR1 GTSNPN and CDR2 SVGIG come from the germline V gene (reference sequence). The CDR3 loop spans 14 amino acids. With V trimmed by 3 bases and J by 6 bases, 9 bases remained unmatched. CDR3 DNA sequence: TGTGCCTGGAGGCGAAAGGTAGCGGGAGTCGAGCAGTACTTC. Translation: CAWRRKVAGVEQYF. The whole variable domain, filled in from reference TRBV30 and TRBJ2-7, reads SQTIHQWPATLVQPVGSPLSLECTVEGTSNPNLYWYRQAAGRGLQLLFYSVGIGQISSEVPQNLSASRPQDRQFILSSKKLLLSDSGFYLCAWRRKVAGVEQYFGPGTRLTVT.

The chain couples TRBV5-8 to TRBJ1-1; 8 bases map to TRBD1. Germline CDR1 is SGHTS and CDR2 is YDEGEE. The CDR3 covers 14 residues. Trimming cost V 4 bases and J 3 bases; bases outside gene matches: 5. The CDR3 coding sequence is TGTGCCAGCAGCCCCCAGGACAGGGACACTGAAGCTTTCTTT. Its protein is CASSPQDRDTEAFF. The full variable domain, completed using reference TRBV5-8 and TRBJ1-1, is EAGVTQSPTHLIKTRGQQATLRCSPISGHTSVYWYQQALGLGLQFLLWYDEGEERNRGNFPPRFSGRQFPNYSSELNVNALELEDSALYLCASSPQDRDTEAFFGQGTRLTVV.

The CDR3: CASSIGTGDGYTF. In DNA, the CDR3 is TGCGCCAGCAGCATAGGGACAGGGGATGGCTACACCTTC. The chain carries TRBV5-1 and TRBJ1-2; 10 bases are a match to TRBD1. With 4 bases clipped from V and 6 bases from J, the junction kept 3 bases outside the gene matches. This CDR3 comprises 13 residues. The germline V gene has CDR1 SGHRS and CDR2 YFSETQ. The full variable domain, in which reference TRBV5-1 and TRBJ1-2 provide the parts outside the CDR3, is KAGVTQTPRYLIKTRGQQVTLSCSPISGHRSVSWYQQTPGQGLQFLFEYFSETQRNKGNFPGRFSGRQFSNSRSEMNVSTLELGDSALYLCASSIGTGDGYTFGSGTRLTVV.

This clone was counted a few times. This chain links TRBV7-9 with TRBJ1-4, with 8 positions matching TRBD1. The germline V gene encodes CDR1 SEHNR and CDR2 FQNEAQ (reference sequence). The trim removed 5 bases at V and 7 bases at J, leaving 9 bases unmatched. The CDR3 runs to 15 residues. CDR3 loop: CASSKPTGESEKLFF. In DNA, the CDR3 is TGTGCCAGCAGCAAACCGACAGGGGAAAGTGAAAAACTGTTTTTT.

CDR3 loop: CASSFAGRDYGYTF. The CDR3 DNA follows: TGTGCCAGCAGTTTCGCGGGGCGCGACTATGGCTACACCTTC. The chain has TRBV6-5 and TRBJ1-2; perhaps TRBD1 as D (5 bases). With 4 bases removed from V and 3 bases from J, the gap between germline ends came to 12 bases. This CDR3 is built from 14 residues. CDR1 and CDR2 (germline): MNHEY, SVGAGI.

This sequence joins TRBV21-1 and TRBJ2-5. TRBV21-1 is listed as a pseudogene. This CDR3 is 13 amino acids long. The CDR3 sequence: CASSKEGSQTQYF. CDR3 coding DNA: TGTGCCAGCAGCAAAGAGGGCTCGCAGACCCAGTACTTC.